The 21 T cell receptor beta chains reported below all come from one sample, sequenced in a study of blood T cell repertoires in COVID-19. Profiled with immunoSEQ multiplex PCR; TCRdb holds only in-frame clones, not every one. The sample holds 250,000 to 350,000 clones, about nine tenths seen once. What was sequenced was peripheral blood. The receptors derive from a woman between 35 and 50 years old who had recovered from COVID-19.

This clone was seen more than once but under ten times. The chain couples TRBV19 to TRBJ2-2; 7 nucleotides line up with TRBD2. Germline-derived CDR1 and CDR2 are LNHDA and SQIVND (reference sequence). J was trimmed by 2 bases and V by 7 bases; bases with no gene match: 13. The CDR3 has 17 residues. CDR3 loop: CASKVAGGRSNTGELFF. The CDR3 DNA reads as TGTGCCAGTAAGGTCGCAGGCGGGAGAAGTAACACCGGGGAGCTGTTTTTT. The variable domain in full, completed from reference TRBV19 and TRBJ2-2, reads DGGITQSPKYLFRKEGQNVTLSCEQNLNHDAMYWYRQDPGQGLRLIYYSQIVNDFQKGDIAEGYSVSREKKESFPLTVTSAQKNPTAFYLCASKVAGGRSNTGELFFGEGSRLTVL.

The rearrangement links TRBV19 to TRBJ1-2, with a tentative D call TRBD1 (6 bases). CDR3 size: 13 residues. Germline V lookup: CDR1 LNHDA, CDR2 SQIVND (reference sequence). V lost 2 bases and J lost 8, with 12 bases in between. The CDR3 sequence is CASSIPQGIGYTF. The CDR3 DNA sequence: TGTGCCAGTAGTATACCTCAGGGGATCGGCTACACCTTC.

Here the CDR3 DNA reads TGTGCCAGTACACAGAGCGGGAGGGGATACTACGAGCAGTACTTC. This sequence encodes CASTQSGRGYYEQYF. The chain links TRBV19 to TRBJ2-7, with 10 positions matching TRBD2. Germline lookup yields CDR1 LNHDA and CDR2 SQIVND (reference sequence). The CDR3 contains 15 residues. With 7 bases clipped from V and 3 bases from J, the junction kept 9 bases outside the gene matches.

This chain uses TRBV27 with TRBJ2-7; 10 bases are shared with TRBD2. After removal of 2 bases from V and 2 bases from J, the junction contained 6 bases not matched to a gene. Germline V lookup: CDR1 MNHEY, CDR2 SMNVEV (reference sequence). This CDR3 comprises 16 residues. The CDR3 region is CASSLLWTSGTYEQYF. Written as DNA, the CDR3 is TGTGCCAGCAGTTTACTCTGGACTAGCGGAACCTACGAGCAGTACTTC.

CDR3 loop: CASSHVGTSGGQVQETQYF. The CDR3 DNA follows: TGTGCCAGCAGCCACGTCGGGACTAGCGGGGGGCAAGTCCAAGAGACCCAGTACTTC. The chain combines TRBV3-1 (or the pseudogene TRBV3-2) with TRBJ2-5; TRBD2 aligns across 15 bases. This CDR3 comprises 19 residues. Germline loops: CDR1 LGHDT, CDR2 YNNKEL (reference sequence). J lost 1 base, V lost 3 bases, and 9 bases had no gene match.

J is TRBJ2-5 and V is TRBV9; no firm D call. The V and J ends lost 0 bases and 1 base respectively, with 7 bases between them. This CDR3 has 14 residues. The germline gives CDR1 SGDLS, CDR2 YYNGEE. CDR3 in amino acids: CASSVGTAQETQYF. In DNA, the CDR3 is TGTGCCAGCAGCGTAGGAACAGCCCAAGAGACCCAGTACTTC.

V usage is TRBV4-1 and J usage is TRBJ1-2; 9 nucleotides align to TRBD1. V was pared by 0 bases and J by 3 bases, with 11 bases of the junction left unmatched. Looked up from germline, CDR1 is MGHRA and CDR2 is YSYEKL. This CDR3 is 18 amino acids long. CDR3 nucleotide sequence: TGCGCCAGCAGCCAAGATTCCGGGACAGGGATACCGCACTATGGCTACACCTTC. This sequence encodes CASSQDSGTGIPHYGYTF.

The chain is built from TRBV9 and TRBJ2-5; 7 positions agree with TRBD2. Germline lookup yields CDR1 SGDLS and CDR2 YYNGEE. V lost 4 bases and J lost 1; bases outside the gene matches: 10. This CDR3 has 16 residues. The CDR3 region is CASSPSGSGSQETQYF. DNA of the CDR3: TGTGCCAGCAGCCCGAGTGGTAGCGGGTCCCAAGAGACCCAGTACTTC.

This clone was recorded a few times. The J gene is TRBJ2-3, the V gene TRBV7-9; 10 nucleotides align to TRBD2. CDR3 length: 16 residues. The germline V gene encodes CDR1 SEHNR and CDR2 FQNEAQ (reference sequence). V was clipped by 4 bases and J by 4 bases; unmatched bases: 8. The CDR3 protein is CASSSPLAGAADTQYF. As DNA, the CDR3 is TGTGCCAGCAGCTCCCCTCTAGCGGGAGCGGCAGATACGCAGTATTTT.

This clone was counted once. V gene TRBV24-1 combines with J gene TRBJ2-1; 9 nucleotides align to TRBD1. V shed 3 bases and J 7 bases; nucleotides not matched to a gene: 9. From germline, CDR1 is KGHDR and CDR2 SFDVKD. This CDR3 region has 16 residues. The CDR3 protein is CATSDPPGQGRNEQFF. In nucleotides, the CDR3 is TGTGCCACCAGTGATCCCCCGGGACAGGGTCGGAATGAGCAGTTCTTC.

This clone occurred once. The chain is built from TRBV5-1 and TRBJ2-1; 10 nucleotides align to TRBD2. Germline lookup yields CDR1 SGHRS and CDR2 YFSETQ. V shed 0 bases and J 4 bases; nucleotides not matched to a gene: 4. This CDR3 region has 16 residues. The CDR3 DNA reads TGCGCCAGCAGCTTGGGGGCACTAGCGGGATACAATGAGCAGTTCTTC. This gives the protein CASSLGALAGYNEQFF.

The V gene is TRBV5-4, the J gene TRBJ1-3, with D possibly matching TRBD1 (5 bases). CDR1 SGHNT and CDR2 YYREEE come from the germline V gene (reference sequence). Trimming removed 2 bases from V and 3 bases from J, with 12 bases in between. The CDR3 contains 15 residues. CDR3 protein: CASSFFGGSGNTIYF. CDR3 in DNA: TGTGCCAGCAGCTTTTTCGGGGGGAGTGGAAACACCATATATTTT.

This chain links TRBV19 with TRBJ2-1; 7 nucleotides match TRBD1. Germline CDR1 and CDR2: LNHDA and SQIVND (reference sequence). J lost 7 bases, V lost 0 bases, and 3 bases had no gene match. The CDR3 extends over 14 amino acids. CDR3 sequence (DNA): TGTGCCAGTAGTATAGACAGGGGGAGAAATGAGCAGTTCTTC. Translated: CASSIDRGRNEQFF.

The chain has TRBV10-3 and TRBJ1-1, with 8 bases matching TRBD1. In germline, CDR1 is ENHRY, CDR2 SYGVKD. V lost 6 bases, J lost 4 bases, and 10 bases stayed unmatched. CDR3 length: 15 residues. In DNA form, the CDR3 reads TGTGCCATCAGCACCGAAGGACAGGGTGGCACTGAAGCTTTCTTT. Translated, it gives CAISTEGQGGTEAFF.

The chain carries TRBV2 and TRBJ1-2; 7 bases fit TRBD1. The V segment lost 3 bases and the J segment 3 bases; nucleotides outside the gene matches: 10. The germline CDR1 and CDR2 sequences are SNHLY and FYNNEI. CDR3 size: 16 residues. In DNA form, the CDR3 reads TGTGCCAGCAGTGATGACAGGGCTCGTCTAGACTATGGCTACACCTTC. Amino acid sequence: CASSDDRARLDYGYTF.

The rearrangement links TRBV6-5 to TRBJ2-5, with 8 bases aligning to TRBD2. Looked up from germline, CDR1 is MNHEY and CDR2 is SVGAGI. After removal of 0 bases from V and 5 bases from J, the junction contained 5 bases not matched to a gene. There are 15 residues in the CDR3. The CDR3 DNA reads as TGTGCCAGCAGTTACTCAGCTAGCGGGCCGGAGACCCAGTACTTC. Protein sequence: CASSYSASGPETQYF.

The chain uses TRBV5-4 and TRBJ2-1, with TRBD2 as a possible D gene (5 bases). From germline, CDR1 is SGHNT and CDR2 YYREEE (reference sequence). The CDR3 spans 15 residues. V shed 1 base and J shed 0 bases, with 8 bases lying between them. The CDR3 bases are TGTGCCAGCAGCTTGAGAGGAGGCTCCTACAATGAGCAGTTCTTC. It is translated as CASSLRGGSYNEQFF.

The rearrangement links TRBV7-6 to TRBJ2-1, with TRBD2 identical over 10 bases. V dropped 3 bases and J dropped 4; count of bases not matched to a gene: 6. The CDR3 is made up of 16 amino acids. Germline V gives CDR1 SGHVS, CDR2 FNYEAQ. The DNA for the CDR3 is TGTGCCAGCAGCTTCCGGAGCGGGAGGGAATACAATGAGCAGTTCTTC. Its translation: CASSFRSGREYNEQFF.

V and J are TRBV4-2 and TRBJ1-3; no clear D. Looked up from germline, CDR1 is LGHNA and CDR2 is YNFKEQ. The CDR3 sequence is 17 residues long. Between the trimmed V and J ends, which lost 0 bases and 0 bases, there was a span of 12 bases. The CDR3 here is CASSQEALGYSGNTIYF. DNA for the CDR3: TGTGCCAGCAGCCAAGAAGCGTTAGGCTACTCTGGAAACACCATATATTTT.

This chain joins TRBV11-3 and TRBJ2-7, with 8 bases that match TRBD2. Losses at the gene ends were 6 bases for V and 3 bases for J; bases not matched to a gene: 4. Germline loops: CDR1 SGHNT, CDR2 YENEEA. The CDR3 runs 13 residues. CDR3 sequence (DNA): TGTGCCAGCAGGAGGGGACTAGTCTACGAGCAGTACTTC. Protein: CASRRGLVYEQYF.

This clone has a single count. As DNA, the CDR3 is TGTGCCAGCAGCAGACCCCCCAGGGGCGAGACAGATACGCAGTATTTT. It is translated as CASSRPPRGETDTQYF. This chain uses TRBV5-6 with TRBJ2-3; perhaps TRBD1 as D (6 bases). CDR3 length: 16 residues. V was trimmed by 4 bases and J by 3 bases, leaving 18 bases between them. Germline V gene sequence: CDR1 SGHDT, CDR2 YYEEEE.